Listed below are T cell receptor beta chains from one sample, sequenced in a study of blood T cell repertoires in COVID-19. Libraries were prepared by immunoSEQ multiplex PCR; TCRdb keeps only in-frame clonotypes and omits some of them. The top ten clones hold 13% to 15% of a sample with over 50,000 clones, approximately 84% of them seen once. Sequencing input: peripheral blood. The receptor set was obtained from a human donor in a cohort sampled during active COVID-19. The CDR3 runs from the conserved cysteine through the conserved F or W. Each record gives: V gene, clone size, D gene, J gene, CDR3 protein, CDR3 DNA. The D gene is left open where the match is weak. For some rows the clone size is stated as once, few or many, or as a class when expanded; others skip it.

>TRBV5-6|.|.|TRBJ2-7
CASTSADYEQYF
TGTGCCAGCACCTCGGCGGATTACGAGCAGTACTTC
>TRBV18|.|TRBD2|TRBJ2-5
CASSPRTSGRAPETQYF
TGTGCCAGCTCACCGCGGACTAGCGGGAGGGCCCCGGAGACCCAGTACTTC
>TRBV10-3|.|TRBD1|TRBJ1-5
CAISEQGAVGQPQHF
TGTGCCATCAGTGAGCAGGGGGCGGTCGGTCAGCCCCAGCATTTT
>TRBV2|.|.|TRBJ2-5
CASTPERRETQYF
TGTGCCAGCACTCCCGAGAGGAGGGAGACCCAGTACTTC
>TRBV5-6|.|.|TRBJ2-7
CASSSTIGDYEQYF
TGTGCCAGCAGCTCCACTATCGGGGACTACGAGCAGTACTTC
>TRBV11-2|.|.|TRBJ2-7
CASSLAGARTTSPLYEQYF
TGTGCCAGCAGCTTAGCCGGGGCTCGGACTACGAGCCCCCTCTACGAGCAGTACTTC
>TRBV6-6|.|.|TRBJ1-1
CASSHWGTSNTEAFF
TGTGCCAGCAGTCATTGGGGGACATCGAACACTGAAGCTTTCTTT
>TRBV5-8|.|TRBD2|TRBJ2-3
CASSPSGGGATDTQYF
TGTGCCAGCAGCCCCTCGGGCGGGGGGGCCACAGATACGCAGTATTTT
>TRBV30|once|.|TRBJ1-2
CAWSRSGAAGYTF
TGTGCCTGGAGTCGATCAGGGGCAGCTGGCTACACCTTC
>TRBV7-2|.|TRBD1|TRBJ2-2
CASSSRTGLKHGELFF
TGTGCCAGCAGCTCCCGGACAGGGTTGAAGCACGGGGAGCTGTTTTTT